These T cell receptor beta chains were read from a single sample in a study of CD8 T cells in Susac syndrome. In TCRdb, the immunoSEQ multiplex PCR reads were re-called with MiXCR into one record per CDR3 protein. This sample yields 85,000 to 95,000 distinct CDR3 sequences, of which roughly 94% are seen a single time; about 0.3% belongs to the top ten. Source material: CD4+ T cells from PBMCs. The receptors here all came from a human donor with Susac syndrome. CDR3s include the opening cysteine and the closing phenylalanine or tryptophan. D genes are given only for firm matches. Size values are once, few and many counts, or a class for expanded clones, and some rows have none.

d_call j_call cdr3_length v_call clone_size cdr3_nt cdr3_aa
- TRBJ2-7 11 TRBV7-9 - TGTGCCAGCAGCTTTCAGAACGAGCAGTACTTC CASSFQNEQYF
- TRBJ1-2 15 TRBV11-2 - TGTGCCAGCAGCCGATTACGGGGACCCAGCTATGGCTACACCTTC CASSRLRGPSYGYTF
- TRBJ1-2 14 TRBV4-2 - TGTGCCAGCAGCTCCTTGGGCGGGAACTATGGCTACACCTTC CASSSLGGNYGYTF
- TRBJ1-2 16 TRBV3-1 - TGTGCCAGCAGCCAAGATCCACCCGGGGGAAACTATGGCTACACCTTC CASSQDPPGGNYGYTF
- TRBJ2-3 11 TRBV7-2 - TGTGCCAGCAGCCGGGTTGATACGCAGTATTTT CASSRVDTQYF
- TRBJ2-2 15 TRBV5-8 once TGTGCCAGCAACCTAAGGGTAGTGAACACCGGGGAGCTGTTTTTT CASNLRVVNTGELFF
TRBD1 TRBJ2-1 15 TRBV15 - TGTGCCACCAGCACAACCGGGACAGGGGCCAATGAGCAGTTCTTC CATSTTGTGANEQFF
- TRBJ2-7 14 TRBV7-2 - TGTGCCAGCAGCTTTAGGACGGATACCTACGAGCAGTACTTC CASSFRTDTYEQYF
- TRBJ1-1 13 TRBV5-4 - TGTGCCAGCAGCTTACCAGGGAACACTGAAGCTTTCTTT CASSLPGNTEAFF
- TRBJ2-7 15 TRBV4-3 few TGCGCCAGCAGCCAAGATCGGACAGCCTTTTACGAGCAGTACTTC CASSQDRTAFYEQYF
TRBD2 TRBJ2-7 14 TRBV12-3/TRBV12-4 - TGTGCCAGCAGTTTCAGGCGGGGGGGCGGAGAGCAGTACTTC CASSFRRGGGEQYF
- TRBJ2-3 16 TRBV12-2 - TGTGCAAGTCGCACCGAAGCGGGGGCCGCAGGAGATACGCAGTATTTT CASRTEAGAAGDTQYF
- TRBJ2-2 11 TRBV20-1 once TGCAGTGCCTCAGCCACCGGGGAGCTGTTTTTT CSASATGELFF
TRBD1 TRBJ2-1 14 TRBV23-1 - TGCGCCAGCGTATGGGACAGTTTCGGCAATGAGCAGTTCTTC CASVWDSFGNEQFF
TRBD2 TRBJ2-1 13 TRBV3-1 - TGTGCCAGCAGCCTCGGGACTAGAGATGAGCAGTTCTTC CASSLGTRDEQFF
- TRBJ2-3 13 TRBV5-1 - TGCGCCAGCGGTGACGGATACACAGATACGCAGTATTTT CASGDGYTDTQYF
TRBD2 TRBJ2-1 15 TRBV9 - TGTGCCAGCAGCGTTACTAGCGGGGGGCCCAATGAGCAGTTCTTC CASSVTSGGPNEQFF
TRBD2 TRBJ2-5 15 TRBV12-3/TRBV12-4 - TGTGCCAGCACCGGGACTAGCGGGAGGGGAGAGACCCAGTACTTC CASTGTSGRGETQYF
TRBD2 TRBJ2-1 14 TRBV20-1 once TGCAGTGCCCGGACCGGACTAGTATACAATGAGCAGTTCTTC CSARTGLVYNEQFF
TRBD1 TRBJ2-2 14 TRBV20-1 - TGCAGTGCTAGTAAGGGGGCGTACACCGGGGAGCTGTTTTTT CSASKGAYTGELFF
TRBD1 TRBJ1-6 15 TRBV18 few TGTGCCAGCTCTCCTATCGGGACAGGGGATTCACCCCTCCACTTT CASSPIGTGDSPLHF
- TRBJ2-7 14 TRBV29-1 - TGCAGCGTCCGTCTAGCGGACAGGGTCTACGAGCAGTACTTC CSVRLADRVYEQYF
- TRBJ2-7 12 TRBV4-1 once TGCGCCAGCAGCCCAGGACAGTACGAGCAGTACTTC CASSPGQYEQYF
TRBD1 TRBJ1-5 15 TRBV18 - TGTGCCAGCTCACCGGGACAGGGGATAGCTCAGCCCCAGCATTTT CASSPGQGIAQPQHF
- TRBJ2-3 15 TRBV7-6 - TGTGCCAGCAGCTTAGTGGTGCGGGGGCTAGATACGCAGTATTTT CASSLVVRGLDTQYF
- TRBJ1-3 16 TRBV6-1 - TGTGCCAGCAGATCCTTTTCGGGGTACTCTGGAAACACCATATATTTT CASRSFSGYSGNTIYF
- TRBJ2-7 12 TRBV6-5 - TGTGCCAGCAAGGGGGTATCCTACGAGCAGTACTTC CASKGVSYEQYF
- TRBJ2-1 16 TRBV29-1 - TGCAGCGTTGAAGTTAGTAGGCTGAGCTCCTACAATGAGCAGTTCTTC CSVEVSRLSSYNEQFF
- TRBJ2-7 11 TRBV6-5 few TGTGCCAGCAGTTCCCGCTACGAGCAGTACTTC CASSSRYEQYF
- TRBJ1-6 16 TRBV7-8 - TGTGCCAGCAGCTTAGTGGGGGGCCAGGCGGGTTCACCCCTCCACTTT CASSLVGGQAGSPLHF
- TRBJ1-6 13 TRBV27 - TGTGCCAGCAGCAGGGGAACGGGTTCACCCCTCCACTTT CASSRGTGSPLHF
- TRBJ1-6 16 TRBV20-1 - TGCAGTGCTAGAGACCCGGGCCCCGGGAAAGATTCACCCCTCCACTTT CSARDPGPGKDSPLHF
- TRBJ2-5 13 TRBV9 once TGTGCCAGCAGCGTAGCGGGGAGCGAGACCCAGTACTTC CASSVAGSETQYF
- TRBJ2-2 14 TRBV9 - TGTGCCAGCAGCGGGGGGACGAACACCGGGGAGCTGTTTTTT CASSGGTNTGELFF
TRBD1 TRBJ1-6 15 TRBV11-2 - TGTGCCAGCAGCCAAGGGGCAGGGGGGAATTCACCCCTCCACTTT CASSQGAGGNSPLHF
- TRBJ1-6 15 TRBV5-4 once TGTGCCAGCAGCTCCGTCGCCGGGAGTAATTCACCCCTCCACTTT CASSSVAGSNSPLHF
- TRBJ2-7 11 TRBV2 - TGTGCCAGCAGAGGACGGGACGAGCAGTACTTC CASRGRDEQYF
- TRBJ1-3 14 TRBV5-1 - TGCGCCAGCAGCCAGGACCTCTCTGGAAACACCATATATTTT CASSQDLSGNTIYF
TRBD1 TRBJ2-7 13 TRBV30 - TGTGCCTCGACTCAGGGGGTAAACTACGAGCAGTACTTC CASTQGVNYEQYF
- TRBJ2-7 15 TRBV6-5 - TGTGCCAGCAGTCGAGGATGGGATAGCTCCTACGAGCAGTACTTC CASSRGWDSSYEQYF
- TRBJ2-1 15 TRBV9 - TGTGCCAGCAGCGTAGTTCCAGGGCCGGGGGATGAGCAGTTCTTC CASSVVPGPGDEQFF
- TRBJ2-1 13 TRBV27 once TGTGCCAGCAGAAGCGGGCCCGACAATGAGCAGTTCTTC CASRSGPDNEQFF
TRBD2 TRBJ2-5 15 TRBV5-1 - TGCGCCAGCAGCTTGGGACTAGCGACCCAAGAGACCCAGTACTTC CASSLGLATQETQYF
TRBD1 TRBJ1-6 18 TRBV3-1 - TGTGCCAGCAGCCGACCTACCGACGGACAGGGGGCAAATTCACCCCTCCACTTT CASSRPTDGQGANSPLHF
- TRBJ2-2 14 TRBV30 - TGTGCCTGGACCGATGACAGGAACACCGGGGAGCTGTTTTTT CAWTDDRNTGELFF
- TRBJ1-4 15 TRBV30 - TGTGCCTGGAGTCCACAGGGACTTATTAATGAAAAACTGTTTTTT CAWSPQGLINEKLFF
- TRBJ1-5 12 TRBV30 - TGTGCCTGGAAACAGGGCGATCAGCCCCAGCATTTT CAWKQGDQPQHF
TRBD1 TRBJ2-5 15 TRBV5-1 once TGCGCCAGCAGCTTGGAGGCAGGGGGCAGAGAGACCCAGTACTTC CASSLEAGGRETQYF
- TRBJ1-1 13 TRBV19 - TGTGCCAGTAGTATTTCGTCGAACACTGAAGCTTTCTTT CASSISSNTEAFF
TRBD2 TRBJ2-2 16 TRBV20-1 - TGCAGTGCTTACGTTCCGGGACTAGCGGGCACCGGGGAGCTGTTTTTT CSAYVPGLAGTGELFF
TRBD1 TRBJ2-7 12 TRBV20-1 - TGCAGTGCCGACAGGGGTAAACACGAGCAGTACTTC CSADRGKHEQYF
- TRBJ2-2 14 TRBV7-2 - TGTGCCAGCAGCTTAGCGAAGAACACCGGGGAGCTGTTTTTT CASSLAKNTGELFF